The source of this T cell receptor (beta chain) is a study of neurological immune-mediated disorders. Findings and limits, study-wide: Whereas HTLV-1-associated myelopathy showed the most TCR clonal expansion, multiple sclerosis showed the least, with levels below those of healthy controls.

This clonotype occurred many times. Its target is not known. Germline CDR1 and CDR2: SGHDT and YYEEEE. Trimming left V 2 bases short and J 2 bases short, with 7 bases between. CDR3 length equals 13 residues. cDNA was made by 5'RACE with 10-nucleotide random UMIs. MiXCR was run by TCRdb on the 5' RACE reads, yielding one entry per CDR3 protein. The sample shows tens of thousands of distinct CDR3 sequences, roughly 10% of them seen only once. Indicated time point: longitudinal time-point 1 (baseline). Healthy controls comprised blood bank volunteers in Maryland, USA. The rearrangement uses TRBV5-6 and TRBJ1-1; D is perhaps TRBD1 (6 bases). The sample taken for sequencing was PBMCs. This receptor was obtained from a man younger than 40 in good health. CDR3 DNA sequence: TGTGCCAGCAGCTTCAGGGGAAACACTGAAGCTTTCTTT. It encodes CASSFRGNTEAFF.